This T cell receptor (beta chain) is from a study of T cells after posttransplantation cyclophosphamide. Profiling relied on immunoSEQ multiplex PCR, and the TCRdb table lists in-frame clones only, not all of them. The sample has tens of thousands of clones, roughly 90% seen once. Study-level points and caveats: TRB clonality was highly associated with recipient CMV seropositivity and reactivation. Tissue-infiltrating T cells from skin or gut overlapped little with blood T cells. Later post-transplant blood repertoires were often dominated by donor CD8+ memory clones.

This clone was observed a single time. Antigen: not known. Cells defined as naive were viable CD3+CD4+ or CD3+CD8+ and CCR7+CD45RA+CD45RO-CD95-CD27+CD28+. This TCR was recovered from a man under 40 in good health and a related stem cell transplant donor. The sample was naive CD4+ T cells sorted from blood.

The CDR3 spells CASSPDTTYEQYF. CDR3 nucleotides: TGTGCCAGCAGTCCCGACACCACCTACGAGCAGTACTTC. The chain carries TRBV2 and TRBJ2-7, with D hard to call. The CDR3 is 13 amino acids. In germline, CDR1 is SNHLY, CDR2 FYNNEI. V dropped 5 bases and J dropped 2 bases, with 10 bases sitting between them.